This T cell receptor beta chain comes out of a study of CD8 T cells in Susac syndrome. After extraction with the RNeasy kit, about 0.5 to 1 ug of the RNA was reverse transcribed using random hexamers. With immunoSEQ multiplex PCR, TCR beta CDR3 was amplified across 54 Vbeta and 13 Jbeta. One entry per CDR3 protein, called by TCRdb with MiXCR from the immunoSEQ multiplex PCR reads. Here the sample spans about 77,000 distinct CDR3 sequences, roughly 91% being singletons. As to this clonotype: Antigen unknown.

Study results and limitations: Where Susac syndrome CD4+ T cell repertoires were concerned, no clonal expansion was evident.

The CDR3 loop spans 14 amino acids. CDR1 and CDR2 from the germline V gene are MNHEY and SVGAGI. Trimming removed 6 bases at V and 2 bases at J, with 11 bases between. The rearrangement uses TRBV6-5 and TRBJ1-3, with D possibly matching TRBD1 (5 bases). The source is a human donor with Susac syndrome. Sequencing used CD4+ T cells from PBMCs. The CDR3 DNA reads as TGTGCCAGCAGACTGGGGCAGACTGGAAACACCATATATTTT. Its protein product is CASRLGQTGNTIYF.